The next 24 T cell receptor beta chains were all read from a single sample in a study of T cell repertoires in aging, cancer and after chemotherapy. Amplification of TCR beta used genomic DNA extracted from peripheral blood. Rearranged V-D-J TRB sequences were amplified with a mixed TRB-A/B primer pool. MiXCR, applied by TCRdb to the multiplex PCR reads, yields one record per CDR3 protein. The sample yields about 12,000 distinct CDR3 sequences, approximately 30% seen once. The sequencing input was blood. The receptors were gathered from a human donor in good health. The donor label of this sample is uncertain.

Only a few counts were recorded for this clonotype. The gene calls are TRBV6-2 or TRBV6-3 and TRBJ2-7, with 7 bases aligning to TRBD2. Germline V gives CDR1 MNHEY, CDR2 SVGEGT. Trimming removed 0 bases from V and 5 bases from J; junction bases left unmatched: 7. The CDR3 extends over 15 amino acids. The CDR3: CASSYSSSAGDEQYF. In DNA, the CDR3 is TGTGCCAGCAGTTACTCGTCCTCGGCGGGAGACGAGCAGTACTTC.

This clonotype was detected only a few times. V and J are TRBV7-9 and TRBJ1-4, with 7 bases identical to TRBD1. CDR1 SEHNR and CDR2 FQNEAQ come from the germline V gene (reference sequence). The CDR3 is 16 amino acids. J was trimmed by 7 bases and V by 1 base; bases with no gene match: 9. CDR3 loop: CASSLGYRGRSEKLFF. CDR3 nucleotides: TGTGCCAGCAGCTTAGGCTACAGGGGAAGGAGTGAAAAACTGTTTTTT.

In its sample, this clonotype is medium-sized. This sequence joins TRBV29-1 and TRBJ1-1, with D perhaps matching TRBD1 (5 bases). Trimming shortened V by 2 bases and J by 4 bases, and 14 bases separated the two germline ends. The CDR3 contains 14 residues. CDR1 is SQVTM and CDR2 is ANQGSEA in the germline V gene. The chain's CDR3 is CSVERRARVTEAFF. The CDR3 DNA follows: TGCAGCGTTGAAAGACGAGCCAGGGTCACTGAAGCTTTCTTT.

This clonotype came up a few times. V is TRBV6-5 and J is TRBJ2-7, with TRBD1 as a possible D gene (5 bases). CDR1 MNHEY and CDR2 SVGAGI come from the germline V gene. The CDR3 is made up of 13 amino acids. The V end lost 5 bases, the J end lost 4 bases, and 12 bases lay between the germline ends. CDR3 loop: CASSGGRGYEQYF. Written as DNA, the CDR3 is TGTGCCAGCAGTGGTGGAAGGGGTTACGAGCAGTACTTC.

The rearrangement links TRBV12-3 or TRBV12-4 to TRBJ2-2, with D perhaps TRBD2 (6 bases). The CDR3 length is 16 residues. The V gene lost 0 bases and the J gene lost 6 bases, with 14 bases spanning the gap. The CDR3: CASSLAPGDESGELFF. The CDR3 region has the DNA TGTGCCAGCAGTTTAGCGCCGGGGGATGAGTCCGGGGAGCTGTTTTTT.

This clonotype occurred a few times. One end of the junction does not line up with germline, which may come from a read error. This chain connects TRBV5-6 to TRBJ1-5; unclear D gene. The CDR3 sequence is 15 residues long. Germline CDR1 SGHDT, CDR2 YYEEEE. CDR3 sequence: CASSLYAGSSQPQHF. DNA of the CDR3: TGTGCCAGCAGCTTGTATGCCGGGAGCAGTCAGCCCCAGCATTTT. Combining the CDR3 with reference TRBV5-6 and TRBJ1-5 gives the whole variable domain DAGVTQSPTHLIKTRGQQVTLRCSPKSGHDTVSWYQQALGQGPQFIFQYYEEEERQRGNFPDRFSGHQFPNYSSELNVNALLLGDSALYLCASSLYAGSSQPQHFGDGTRLSIL.

The chain carries TRBV29-1 and TRBJ1-1, with 9 bases lining up with TRBD1. CDR1 is SQVTM and CDR2 is ANQGSEA in the germline V gene. CDR3 size: 15 residues. The trim removed 7 bases at V and 3 bases at J, leaving 12 bases unmatched. DNA of the CDR3: TGCAGCGCCTCCGCCGGGACAGGGCGGGACACTGAAGCTTTCTTT. Protein product: CSASAGTGRDTEAFF.

By proportion, this clonotype is medium-sized. The chain combines TRBV29-1 with TRBJ2-1; 14 bases fit TRBD2. This CDR3 contains 17 residues. The germline V gene encodes CDR1 SQVTM and CDR2 ANQGSEA. V trimming: 6 bases; J trimming: 0 bases; junction bases outside the gene matches: 7. The CDR3 region has the DNA TGCAGCGTCACCGGGACTAGCGGGGGTTACTCCTACAATGAGCAGTTCTTC. This gives the protein CSVTGTSGGYSYNEQFF.

This clonotype showed up just a few times. The J gene is TRBJ1-1, the V gene TRBV19; D is unresolved. There are 13 residues in the CDR3. V was shortened by 1 base and J by 4 bases, with 7 bases between the two germline ends. Germline V gives CDR1 LNHDA, CDR2 SQIVND (reference sequence). The CDR3 DNA reads as TGTGCCAGTAGTATAGGTGGGAGCACTGAAGCTTTCTTT. Translation gives CASSIGGSTEAFF.

The chain links TRBV6-5 to TRBJ1-3, with 11 bases matching TRBD1. The CDR3 totals 14 residues. V was pared by 5 bases and J by 4 bases, with 1 base of the junction left unmatched. In germline, CDR1 is MNHEY, CDR2 SVGAGI. The CDR3 is CASSRDRGGNTIYF. CDR3 DNA: TGTGCCAGCAGTAGGGACAGGGGGGGAAACACCATATATTTT.

The DNA of the CDR3 is TGTGCCAGCAGTTACTCCGGGGGGGGCTACACCTTC. Encoded protein: CASSYSGGGYTF. This sequence joins TRBV6-2 or TRBV6-3 and TRBJ1-2; tentatively, D is TRBD1 (5 bases). The ends were cut back, 0 bases at V and 8 bases at J, with 7 bases in the middle. The germline gives CDR1 MNHEY, CDR2 SVGEGT. There are 12 residues in the CDR3.

The rearrangement joins TRBV6-1 to TRBJ2-3, with a tentative D call TRBD2 (5 bases). CDR3 size: 13 residues. CDR1 is MNHNS and CDR2 is SASEGT in the germline V gene. Trimming took off 8 bases at V and 8 bases at J, with 17 bases between the two ends. The CDR3 reads CASVPNSEGTQYF. The CDR3 DNA reads as TGTGCCAGCGTGCCAAACTCTGAGGGTACGCAGTATTTT.

By proportion, this clonotype is medium-sized. V and J are TRBV29-1 and TRBJ2-5; 7 nucleotides align to TRBD2. Germline lookup yields CDR1 SQVTM and CDR2 ANQGSEA. This CDR3 is 13 amino acids long. V lost 3 bases and J lost 5; bases outside the gene matches: 6. The CDR3 DNA is TGCAGCGTTGATGTTGGGAGGGAGGAGACCCAGTACTTC. It is translated as CSVDVGREETQYF. Full variable domain (rest looked up from reference TRBV29-1 and TRBJ2-5): SAVISQKPSRDICQRGTSLTIQCQVDSQVTMMFWYRQQPGQSLTLIATANQGSEATYESGFVIDKFPISRPNLTFSTLTVSNMSPEDSSIYLCSVDVGREETQYFGPGTRLLVL.

This clonotype was detected once. The junction departs from the called germline gene at one end, perhaps through a read error. CDR3 loop: CASSLGQGDTEAFF. For the CDR3, the DNA is TGCGCCAGCAGCTTGGGACAGGGCGACACTGAAGCTTTCTTT. V and J are TRBV7-2 and TRBJ1-1, with 9 bases that match TRBD1. The germline V gene encodes CDR1 SGHTA and CDR2 FQGNSA. The CDR3 is 14 residues long.

The chain recombines TRBV10-3 with TRBJ1-4; no firm D call. CDR1 is ENHRY and CDR2 is SYGVKD in the germline V gene. The V and J ends lost 11 bases and 8 bases respectively, with 15 bases between them. There are 12 residues in the CDR3. The CDR3 DNA sequence: TGTGCCGTCGGGTCGGCCCCGGAAAAACTGTTTTTT. Translating it yields CAVGSAPEKLFF.

The V gene is TRBV20-1, the J gene TRBJ1-5; TRBD1 agrees at 7 bases. This CDR3 has 15 amino acids. From germline, CDR1 is DFQATT and CDR2 SNEGSKA (reference sequence). The V gene end was trimmed by 6 bases and the J gene end by 4 bases; junction bases not matched to a gene: 12. In DNA form, the CDR3 reads TGCAGTGCAAGGGGGCCAGGGGAGGGTAATCAGCCCCAGCATTTT. Protein: CSARGPGEGNQPQHF.

The J gene is TRBJ2-5, the V gene TRBV20-1, with D unresolved. V was clipped by 0 bases and J by 0 bases, with 11 bases between them. The CDR3 has 15 amino acids. Looked up from germline, CDR1 is DFQATT and CDR2 is SNEGSKA (reference sequence). The CDR3 DNA reads as TGCAGTGCTAGAGATCTCGGAGCGTACCAAGAGACCCAGTACTTC. Amino acids: CSARDLGAYQETQYF.

The rearrangement links TRBV5-1 to TRBJ2-3; no reliable D call. This CDR3 has 15 residues. Germline CDR1 SGHRS, CDR2 YFSETQ. The V end lost 0 bases, the J end lost 3 bases, and 11 bases lay between the germline ends. The CDR3: CASSLVPGGTDTQYF. In nucleotides, the CDR3 is TGCGCCAGCAGCTTGGTACCGGGTGGAACAGATACGCAGTATTTT.

The rearrangement joins TRBV19 to TRBJ2-1, with 7 bases matching TRBD1. The germline V gene encodes CDR1 LNHDA and CDR2 SQIVND (reference sequence). The V and J ends lost 6 bases and 2 bases, in that order; junction bases with no gene match: 7. This CDR3 is built from 15 residues. CDR3 loop: CASRRTGLAYNEQFF. In DNA, the CDR3 is TGTGCCAGTAGGAGGACAGGTCTCGCCTACAATGAGCAGTTCTTC.

This CDR3 reads CAWGAGIRGLFF. The CDR3 DNA reads TGTGCCTGGGGGGCGGGCATCAGAGGACTGTTTTTT. The chain is built from TRBV30 and TRBJ1-4, with D maybe TRBD1 (5 bases). Per the germline V gene, CDR1 is GTSNPN and CDR2 is SVGIG (reference sequence). The CDR3 is 12 residues long. Trimming removed 5 bases from V and 13 bases from J, with 17 bases in between.

The chain joins TRBV11-2 to TRBJ1-5; D gene unclear. This CDR3 has 13 amino acids. Per germline, CDR1 SGHAT and CDR2 FQNNGV. With 4 bases removed from V and 6 bases from J, the gap between germline ends came to 10 bases. The CDR3 sequence: CASSSQGGQPQHF. The CDR3, as DNA: TGTGCCAGCAGCTCTCAAGGTGGTCAGCCCCAGCATTTT.

The chain joins TRBV27 to TRBJ2-5, with a weak D call TRBD1 (6 bases). In germline, CDR1 is MNHEY, CDR2 SMNVEV (reference sequence). V was trimmed by 6 bases and J by 5 bases, leaving 25 bases between them. The CDR3 has 17 amino acids. CDR3 in amino acids: CASSKFLRRDNWETQYF. Written as DNA, the CDR3 is TGTGCCAGCAGCAAATTCCTTCGCCGGGACAATTGGGAGACCCAGTACTTC.

The chain is built from TRBV30 and TRBJ2-3; possibly TRBD1 for D (5 bases). CDR3 length equals 14 residues. Trimming cost V 2 bases and J 4 bases, with 13 bases left between them. The germline V gene has CDR1 GTSNPN and CDR2 SVGIG (reference sequence). The CDR3 sequence is CAWSRGLSSDTQYF. DNA for the CDR3: TGTGCCTGGAGTAGGGGTCTATCCTCAGATACGCAGTATTTT.

The rearrangement joins TRBV5-6 to TRBJ2-7; D gene unclear. Germline CDR1 and CDR2: SGHDT and YYEEEE. Trimming left V 2 bases short and J 0 bases short, with 9 bases between. The CDR3 is 14 amino acids. The CDR3 region is CASSFSPNSYEQYF. The CDR3 DNA follows: TGTGCCAGCAGCTTCAGTCCTAACTCCTACGAGCAGTACTTC.